These 28 T cell receptor beta chains originate from one sample sequenced in a study of blood T cell repertoires in COVID-19. Profiled with immunoSEQ multiplex PCR; TCRdb holds only in-frame clones, not every one. The data show 60,000 or so clones, around four fifths seen once. Input material: peripheral blood. Source of these receptors: a man aged 30 to 45 with COVID-19, enrolled during active disease.

The chain joins TRBV3-1 (or the pseudogene TRBV3-2) to TRBJ2-7, with 12 bases aligning to TRBD2. CDR1 and CDR2 from the germline V gene are LGHDT and YNNKEL (reference sequence). This CDR3 has 14 amino acids. V lost 6 bases to trimming and J lost 0 bases; unmatched junction nucleotides: 0. The CDR3 nucleotides read TGTGCCAGCAGGACTAGCGGGAGCTCCTACGAGCAGTACTTC. This codes for CASRTSGSSYEQYF.

The chain has TRBV5-4 and TRBJ2-5, with 7 bases that match TRBD1. The length of the CDR3 is 15 residues. The junction had 8 bases not matched to a gene; V was cut back by 5 bases and J by 1 base. The germline gives CDR1 SGHNT, CDR2 YYREEE (reference sequence). The CDR3 DNA is TGTGCCAGCAGTCCAGGGGGAGTTGGCCAAGAGACCCAGTACTTC. Residues: CASSPGGVGQETQYF.

The rearrangement uses TRBV7-9 and TRBJ2-5; 11 bases are shared with TRBD2. This CDR3 has 17 amino acids. The germline CDR1 and CDR2 sequences are SEHNR and FQNEAQ (reference sequence). Trimming removed 5 bases from V and 5 bases from J; junction bases left unmatched: 13. CDR3 sequence (DNA): TGTGCCAGCAGCCGGACCAAAAAACTAGCGGGGGTCGAGACCCAGTACTTC. Translating gives CASSRTKKLAGVETQYF.

Many counts were recorded for this clone. CDR3 in amino acids: CASSEKWTSAKYF. The CDR3 DNA reads TGTGCCAGCAGTGAAAAGTGGACTAGCGCCAAGTATTTT. This chain joins TRBV6-1 and TRBJ2-3, with 9 positions matching TRBD2. The germline CDR1 and CDR2 sequences are MNHNS and SASEGT. This CDR3 spans 13 amino acids. The J segment lost 13 bases and the V segment lost 2 bases, leaving 7 bases of the junction unmatched.

CDR3 DNA sequence: TGTGCCACCAGCAGATCGGGCAGGGGGGATTCACCCCTCCACTTT. Encoded protein: CATSRSGRGDSPLHF. The V gene is TRBV15, the J gene TRBJ1-6; 7 nucleotides agree with TRBD1. Trimming at V came to 2 bases and at J to 8 bases, leaving 6 bases not matched to a gene. Germline V gives CDR1 LNHNV, CDR2 YYDKDF (reference sequence). The CDR3 is 15 residues long.

The J gene is TRBJ2-7, the V gene TRBV21-1; the table's TRBD2 call for D was not verified on the DNA. TRBV21-1 is a recognized pseudogene. The CDR3 spans 16 residues. DNA for the CDR3: TGTGCCAGCAGCAAAGAGACGGGGGGGACCCCCTGGGAGCAGTACTTC. This encodes CASSKETGGTPWEQYF.

The chain combines TRBV12-3 or TRBV12-4 with TRBJ2-7; TRBD2 matches at 12 bases. V gave up 6 bases and J gave up 7 bases; unmatched junction bases: 4. This CDR3 region has 13 residues. The CDR3, as DNA: TGTGCCAGCAGCCTAGCGGGGGGGCTGGAGCAGTACTTC. Amino acid sequence: CASSLAGGLEQYF.

The chain uses TRBV4-1 and TRBJ1-2; D might be TRBD1 (6 bases). Trimming cost V 1 base and J 8 bases, with 29 bases left between them. CDR3 length equals 19 residues. Looked up from germline, CDR1 is MGHRA and CDR2 is YSYEKL. The CDR3 DNA follows: TGCGCCAGCAGCCAAGCCGGGGGGCCTCAGGGGCGCAGAGCAAGAGGCTACACCTTC. The encoded protein is CASSQAGGPQGRRARGYTF.

On this clone itself: The germline gene is not matched at one end of the junction; a read error may be the cause. At the DNA level, this CDR3 is encoded by other sequences in the same sample as well. The chain employs TRBV6-4 and TRBJ2-2; 10 bases map to TRBD2. CDR3 length equals 15 residues. Germline V gene data show CDR1 as MRHNA and CDR2 as SNTAGT. The CDR3 is CASSDGTSDTGELFF. The DNA of the CDR3 is TGTGCCAGCAGTGACGGGACTAGCGACACCGGGGAGCTATTTTTT.

This clone was observed once. The chain couples TRBV7-3 to TRBJ2-1; 11 bases fit TRBD2. The CDR3 has 15 residues. Germline loops: CDR1 SGHTA, CDR2 FQGTGA. V was pared by 3 bases and J by 6 bases, with 4 bases of the junction left unmatched. CDR3 loop: CASSFLAGGRNEQFF. CDR3 in DNA: TGTGCCAGCAGCTTCTTAGCGGGAGGGCGCAATGAGCAGTTCTTC. Combining the CDR3 with reference TRBV7-3 and TRBJ2-1 gives the whole variable domain GAGVSQTPSNKVTEKGKYVELRCDPISGHTALYWYRQSLGQGPEFLIYFQGTGAADDSGLPNDRFFAVRPEGSVSTLKIQRTERGDSAVYLCASSFLAGGRNEQFFGPGTRLTVL.

The rearrangement links TRBV5-4 to TRBJ1-4; TRBD1 aligns across 8 bases. Germline V gene data show CDR1 as SGHNT and CDR2 as YYREEE (reference sequence). The CDR3 totals 15 residues. V dropped 4 bases and J dropped 3; count of bases not matched to a gene: 5. Here the CDR3 reads CASSPGQGANEKLFF. CDR3 DNA: TGTGCCAGCAGCCCCGGACAGGGAGCTAATGAAAAACTGTTTTTT.

This clone was detected only once. The chain carries TRBV7-3 and TRBJ2-6; 12 bases are a match to TRBD1. The CDR3 has 17 residues. Germline V gene lookup returns CDR1 SGHTA and CDR2 FQGTGA. The V gene end was trimmed by 4 bases and the J gene end by 4 bases; junction bases not matched to a gene: 5. The CDR3 loop is CASSWGQGATGANVLTF. The CDR3 DNA reads TGTGCCAGCAGCTGGGGACAGGGGGCAACGGGGGCCAACGTCCTGACTTTC.

This rearrangement joins TRBV27 to TRBJ2-1, with 12 bases aligning to TRBD2. Trimming at V came to 9 bases and at J to 8 bases, leaving 5 bases not matched to a gene. The germline V gene encodes CDR1 MNHEY and CDR2 SMNVEV (reference sequence). This CDR3 region has 13 residues. The CDR3: CASRLAGVHEQFF. CDR3 DNA sequence: TGTGCCAGTAGACTAGCGGGAGTCCATGAGCAGTTCTTC.

The chain links TRBV7-9 to TRBJ2-3; D possibly corresponds to TRBD1 (6 bases). The V end lost 3 bases, the J end lost 2 bases, and 12 bases lay between the germline ends. There are 15 residues in the CDR3. From germline, CDR1 is SEHNR and CDR2 FQNEAQ (reference sequence). The CDR3 bases are TGTGCCAGCAGCTTGGTAGCAGGGGTCACAGATACGCAGTATTTT. Its protein is CASSLVAGVTDTQYF.

This clone has just one count. CDR3 protein: CASSYPYRGFNEQFF. The CDR3 nucleotides are TGTGCCAGCAGCTACCCTTACAGGGGTTTCAATGAGCAGTTCTTC. This chain connects TRBV7-6 to TRBJ2-1, with 7 bases that match TRBD1. The V gene end was trimmed by 4 bases and the J gene end by 6 bases; junction bases not matched to a gene: 9. Per the germline V gene, CDR1 is SGHVS and CDR2 is FNYEAQ. CDR3 length: 15 residues. Full variable domain (missing parts from reference TRBV7-6 and TRBJ2-1): GAGVSQSPRYKVTKRGQDVALRCDPISGHVSLYWYRQALGQGPEFLTYFNYEAQQDKSGLPNDRFSAERPEGSISTLTIQRTEQRDSAMYRCASSYPYRGFNEQFFGPGTRLTVL.

CDR3 amino acids: CASSQDRLGTNYEQYF. The CDR3 coding sequence is TGCGCCAGCAGCCAAGATCGATTGGGGACAAACTACGAGCAGTACTTC. The chain recombines TRBV4-3 with TRBJ2-7, with D maybe TRBD1 (6 bases). Between the trimmed V and J ends, which lost 0 bases and 3 bases, there was a span of 15 bases. CDR1 LGHNA and CDR2 YSLEER come from the germline V gene. The CDR3 consists of 16 residues.

V is TRBV7-9 and J is TRBJ2-2, with TRBD1 identical over 7 bases. This CDR3 region has 16 residues. CDR1 is SEHNR, CDR2 FQNEAQ, per germline (reference sequence). V lost 5 bases and J lost 7; bases outside the gene matches: 13. For the CDR3, the DNA is TGTGCCAGCAGCCTATCCGGGACAGTCTCCTTCGGGGAGCTGTTTTTT. Translated: CASSLSGTVSFGELFF.

The chain recombines TRBV7-3 with TRBJ2-2; 9 nucleotides agree with TRBD2. There are 16 residues in the CDR3. Germline loops: CDR1 SGHTA, CDR2 FQGTGA. The junction had 7 bases not matched to a gene; V was cut back by 2 bases and J by 6 bases. The chain's CDR3 is CASSLLAGTSSGELFF. In nucleotides, the CDR3 is TGTGCCAGCAGCTTACTAGCCGGGACTAGCTCCGGGGAGCTGTTTTTT.

This chain links TRBV11-2 with TRBJ1-6, with unresolved D. The V end lost 4 bases, the J end lost 0 bases, and 16 bases lay between the germline ends. The CDR3 runs to 18 residues. Germline V CDR1 and CDR2: SGHAT, FQNNGV. CDR3 sequence (DNA): TGTGCCAGCAGCTATTTCATCGACGGGAGCTCCTATAATTCACCCCTCCACTTT. Translating it yields CASSYFIDGSSYNSPLHF. The full variable domain, with the rest looked up from reference TRBV11-2 and TRBJ1-6, is EAGVAQSPRYKIIEKRQSVAFWCNPISGHATLYWYQQILGQGPKLLIQFQNNGVVDDSQLPKDRFSAERLKGVDSTLKIQPAKLEDSAVYLCASSYFIDGSSYNSPLHFGNGTRLTVT.

The chain is built from TRBV25-1 and TRBJ2-5; the D gene is possibly TRBD1 (5 bases). CDR1 is MGHDK, CDR2 SYGVNS, per germline. V was cut by 7 bases and J by 2 bases, with 11 bases left in between. There are 13 residues in the CDR3. The CDR3 here is CASTPSGQETQYF. In DNA form, the CDR3 reads TGTGCCAGCACGCCTTCAGGGCAAGAGACCCAGTACTTC.

The chain carries TRBV28 and TRBJ1-1; no reliable D call. The V end lost 0 bases, the J end lost 0 bases, and 11 bases lay between the germline ends. The germline gives CDR1 MDHEN, CDR2 SYDVKM. The CDR3 covers 16 residues. CDR3 bases: TGTGCCAGCAGTTTATGGGCACGGGTTATGAACACTGAAGCTTTCTTT. This gives the protein CASSLWARVMNTEAFF. Full variable domain (remainder filled in from reference TRBV28 and TRBJ1-1): DVKVTQSSRYLVKRTGEKVFLECVQDMDHENMFWYRQDPGLGLRLIYFSYDVKMKEKGDIPEGYSVSREKKERFSLILESASTNQTSMYLCASSLWARVMNTEAFFGQGTRLTVV.

This clone was found once. The chain couples TRBV4-1 to TRBJ1-6, with a possible D match to TRBD1 (6 bases). V dropped 4 bases and J dropped 8 bases, with 15 bases sitting between them. This CDR3 has 15 amino acids. CDR1 is MGHRA, CDR2 YSYEKL, per germline. CDR3 region: CASSLKDRGDSPLHF. The CDR3 bases are TGCGCCAGCAGCCTTAAGGACAGAGGGGATTCACCCCTCCACTTT.

The chain carries TRBV18 and TRBJ1-5, with 9 nucleotides matching TRBD1. Germline trimming cut 2 bases from V and 9 bases from J; bases unmatched to any gene: 5. Germline V gene lookup returns CDR1 KGHSH and CDR2 LQKENI. The CDR3 loop spans 14 amino acids. CDR3 bases: TGTGCCAGCTCACCAAAACAGGGGGCTTCGCCCCAGCATTTT. It is translated as CASSPKQGASPQHF.

The rearrangement uses TRBV27 and TRBJ1-2; 9 bases fit TRBD1. The germline gives CDR1 MNHEY, CDR2 SMNVEV (reference sequence). V shed 5 bases, J shed 8 bases, and the junction held 12 bases outside the gene matches. This CDR3 contains 15 residues. CDR3 bases: TGTGCCAGCAGTCGCGGGAGGTGGACAGGGGACGGCTACACCTTC. As protein: CASSRGRWTGDGYTF.

The V call is TRBV28, the J call TRBJ2-6; 16 bases agree with TRBD2. The CDR3 consists of 18 residues. J gave up 4 bases and V 6 bases, and 6 bases lay outside the gene matches. In germline, CDR1 is MDHEN, CDR2 SYDVKM. The CDR3 region is CASRGTSGRARGANVLTF. DNA of the CDR3: TGTGCCAGCAGGGGGACTAGCGGGAGGGCGAGGGGGGCCAACGTCCTGACTTTC.

The chain couples TRBV19 to TRBJ2-6; 9 bases agree with TRBD2. The germline V gene encodes CDR1 LNHDA and CDR2 SQIVND (reference sequence). J was trimmed by 0 bases and V by 3 bases; bases with no gene match: 12. The CDR3 spans 20 residues. CDR3 sequence reads: CASSIFGSSGADSGANVLTF. Here the CDR3 DNA reads TGTGCCAGTAGTATTTTTGGGTCTAGCGGGGCCGACTCTGGGGCCAACGTCCTGACTTTC.

The rearrangement uses TRBV10-3 and TRBJ1-5, with D unresolved. Germline assignment: CDR1 ENHRY and CDR2 SYGVKD. V lost 0 bases and J lost 0, with 15 bases in between. The CDR3 loop spans 18 amino acids. CDR3 sequence reads: CAISESNVELYSNQPQHF. In DNA form, the CDR3 reads TGTGCCATCAGTGAGTCGAATGTAGAGCTATATAGCAATCAGCCCCAGCATTTT.

The rearrangement uses TRBV7-9 and TRBJ1-1; 7 nucleotides align to TRBD1. The J segment lost 8 bases and the V segment lost 2 bases, leaving 5 bases of the junction unmatched. CDR1 is SEHNR and CDR2 is FQNEAQ in the germline V gene (reference sequence). CDR3 length: 13 residues. The CDR3 loop reads CASSLNIQGEAFF. The DNA of the CDR3 is TGTGCCAGCAGCTTAAATATACAGGGGGAAGCTTTCTTT.